A selection of T cell receptor beta chains follows, all from one sample in a study of blood T cell repertoires in COVID-19. Assay used: immunoSEQ multiplex PCR; TCRdb lists only in-frame clones, some missing. The repertoire holds about 260,000 clones, about 86% seen once, with under 2.5% in the top ten. The source material was peripheral blood. The receptors here all came from a young man with active or convalescent COVID-19. Each CDR3 is given with its conserved first and last residue. Fields, in order: clone size, V gene, D gene, J gene, CDR3 DNA, CDR3 protein. A D gene is named only where the DNA matches it firmly. Expanded clones get a size class; other rows say once, few or many, or leave the size out.

.,TRBV7-8,TRBD2,TRBJ2-1,TGTGCCAGCAGCTTATGGATGGCGGGGGAAATCTACAATGAGCAGTTCTTC,CASSLWMAGEIYNEQFF
.,TRBV13,TRBD1,TRBJ2-1,TGTGCCAGCAGCGGAAGGGGACAGGTTCCCCTAAATGAGCAGTTCTTC,CASSGRGQVPLNEQFF
.,TRBV7-3,TRBD1,TRBJ2-6,TGTGCCAGCAGTCCCCACGGGACAGGGGGGTACTCTGGGGCCAACGTCCTGACTTTC,CASSPHGTGGYSGANVLTF
.,TRBV2,TRBD1,TRBJ2-7,TGTGCCAGCAATCCGGGACAGGGACGTTACGAGCAGTACTTC,CASNPGQGRYEQYF
.,TRBV9,TRBD1,TRBJ2-7,TGTGCCAGCAGCCCCAGTCCCGGGGACAGGGGATACGAGCAGTACTTC,CASSPSPGDRGYEQYF
.,TRBV9,TRBD2,TRBJ2-3,TGTGCCAGCAGCGTAGCCGGGACTACGATCGGAGATACGCAGTATTTT,CASSVAGTTIGDTQYF
.,TRBV7-9,TRBD1,TRBJ2-7,TGTGCCAGCAGCGTCCGGGACAGGAACTACGAGCAGTACTTC,CASSVRDRNYEQYF
.,TRBV7-9,.,TRBJ2-5,TGTGCCAGCAGCCCCGCCCTGGACACACCAACCCAGTACTTC,CASSPALDTPTQYF
.,TRBV28,.,TRBJ2-7,TGTGCCAGCATCAATTCAAACGAGCAGTACTTC,CASINSNEQYF
.,TRBV7-9,TRBD1,TRBJ1-4,TGTGCCAGCAGCGATAAACAGGGGGCCAGAGAAAAACTGTTTTTT,CASSDKQGAREKLFF
.,TRBV6-5,.,TRBJ2-7,TGTGCCAGCAGTACCGGACAGATCAGCTCCTACGAGCAGTACTTC,CASSTGQISSYEQYF
.,TRBV27,TRBD2,TRBJ2-4,TGTGCCAGCAGTTTGGACGGACTAGCGGGAGTTTCCAAAAACATTCAGTACTTC,CASSLDGLAGVSKNIQYF
.,TRBV9,.,TRBJ2-6,TGTGCCAGCAGCACTCCCTCTGGGGCCAACGTCCTGACTTTC,CASSTPSGANVLTF
.,TRBV5-4,.,TRBJ1-2,TGTGCCAGCAGCTTTATAGCGAAACGACGTTTCTATGGCTACACCTTC,CASSFIAKRRFYGYTF
.,TRBV9,TRBD2,TRBJ2-7,TGTGCCAGCTCCCCCGGGGGGGCCCTCTCCTACGAGCAGTACTTC,CASSPGGALSYEQYF
.,TRBV27,.,TRBJ2-5,TGTGCCAGCAGTTTATTTCTCTCGGCCCAGTACTTC,CASSLFLSAQYF
once,TRBV2,TRBD2,TRBJ2-7,TGTGCCAGCAGTGAGATCCCTAGCGGCTCCTACGAGCAGTACTTC,CASSEIPSGSYEQYF
.,TRBV6-6,TRBD2,TRBJ2-2,TGTGCCATAGGGAGGGGACCCGCAAGTGCCGGGGAGCTGTTTTTT,CAIGRGPASAGELFF
.,TRBV7-8,.,TRBJ1-4,TGTGCCAGCAGCTTAGGGACCCGGCCGGGGTATGAAAAACTGTTTTTT,CASSLGTRPGYEKLFF
.,TRBV5-1,TRBD2,TRBJ2-5,TGCGCCAGCAGCTTGGGGAGCGGGGGGGCCACAGAGACCCAGTACTTC,CASSLGSGGATETQYF
.,TRBV18,.,TRBJ1-1,TGTGCCAGCTCACCTCTGGAGAGGACTGAAGCTTTCTTT,CASSPLERTEAFF
.,TRBV2,TRBD1,TRBJ1-4,TGTGCCAGCAGCGACATAGGGACAGCTAATGAAAAACTGTTTTTT,CASSDIGTANEKLFF
.,TRBV29-1,.,TRBJ1-1,TGCAGCGCCTCATTGAATGAGGCCACTGAAGCTTTCTTT,CSASLNEATEAFF
.,TRBV5-6,.,TRBJ1-6,TGTGCCAGCACCGGGGGGCAGGGGAGTAATTCACCCCTCCACTTT,CASTGGQGSNSPLHF
once,TRBV3-1/TRBV3-2,TRBD1,TRBJ2-7,TGTGCCAGCAGCCAAGATGTGGCAGGGGGCTCCTACGAGCAGTACTTC,CASSQDVAGGSYEQYF
.,TRBV27,.,TRBJ2-3,TGTGCCAGCAGTGGGGCTGGGTCAGATACGCAGTATTTT,CASSGAGSDTQYF
.,TRBV2,.,TRBJ2-7,TGTGCCGGGGCCCGGGACACCTTTTACGAGCAGTACTTC,CAGARDTFYEQYF
.,TRBV7-8,.,TRBJ2-2,TGTGCCAGCAGCTTAGGAGTTATCGGGGAGCTGTTTTTT,CASSLGVIGELFF
.,TRBV15,TRBD1,TRBJ2-3,TGTGCCACCAGCAGAGCAATGGGACAGAACACAGATACGCAGTATTTT,CATSRAMGQNTDTQYF
.,TRBV6-5,TRBD1,TRBJ1-1,TGTGCCAGCAGTTCGCGCCCAGGGGGCGGGAACACTGAAGCTTTCTTT,CASSSRPGGGNTEAFF
.,TRBV11-2,.,TRBJ2-2,TGTGCCAGCAGCCCTATAAGGGGGAACACCGGGGAGCTGTTTTTT,CASSPIRGNTGELFF
.,TRBV30,.,TRBJ1-1,TGTGCCTGGAGTGTAGGGGGTAACACTGAAGCTTTCTTT,CAWSVGGNTEAFF
.,TRBV6-6,TRBD1,TRBJ1-2,TGTGCCAGCAGTACGGCGACAGGGACTGGTGGCTACACCTTC,CASSTATGTGGYTF
.,TRBV4-1,.,TRBJ1-2,TGCGCCAGCAGCCAAGAGGGACGGGGGGAAAAGTATGGCTACACCTTC,CASSQEGRGEKYGYTF
.,TRBV5-1,.,TRBJ1-1,TGCGCCAGCAAATTGGGAGACATGAACACTGAAGCTTTCTTT,CASKLGDMNTEAFF
.,TRBV6-5,TRBD1,TRBJ2-7,TGTGCCAGCCTCCGGGACAGGGGCGACGAGCAGTACTTC,CASLRDRGDEQYF
once,TRBV27,.,TRBJ2-7,TGTGCCAGCAGTCACCCGGACAGTCCCTCCTACGAGCAGTACTTC,CASSHPDSPSYEQYF
.,TRBV27,TRBD2,TRBJ2-3,TGTGCCAGCAGTTTAATTCAGGTAGCGGGGCGCACAGATACGCAGTATTTT,CASSLIQVAGRTDTQYF
.,TRBV9,.,TRBJ1-4,TGTGCCAGCAGCCCCGGGACGGGAGATGAAAAACTGTTTTTT,CASSPGTGDEKLFF
few,TRBV5-1,TRBD2,TRBJ2-3,TGCGCCAGCAGCCTTTGGACTAGCGGGGCTAGAGATACGCAGTATTTT,CASSLWTSGARDTQYF
.,TRBV4-1,TRBD2,TRBJ2-7,TGCGCCAGCAGCCAAGCGGCGGGGGGGCCTTACGAGCAGTACTTC,CASSQAAGGPYEQYF
once,TRBV30,TRBD1,TRBJ1-5,TGTGCCTGGAGCGGACAGGGGGATCAGCCCCAGCATTTT,CAWSGQGDQPQHF